This T cell receptor beta chain was profiled in a study of shared clonotypes between healthy human individuals. About the study: With ages of 18 to 49, the donors were a couple of women and a few men. Findings of the study overall: Sampling used blood alone; tissue repertoires probably differ.

The unsorted PBMC replicate PCRs were performed with around 310 ng DNA, around 29,000 T cell genomes. Ten immunoSEQ deep assay plates were used to sequence unsorted PBMC DNA. The protocol was immunoSEQ multiplex PCR, while the TCRdb copy is restricted to in-frame clones and leaves out a portion. The repertoire holds under 600,000 clones, with around 77% as singletons. This clone has a single count. Its cognate antigen is unknown. The CDR3 contains 15 residues. V was shortened by 2 bases and J by 2 bases, with 12 bases between the two germline ends. Per germline, CDR1 SGHAT and CDR2 FQNNGV. The sequence came from a woman aged 40 to 50 in good health. Some clones in this sample may be carry-over from other donors' samples. The chain has TRBV11-2 and TRBJ1-1, with D possibly TRBD1 on 5 matching bases. Sequencing was performed on PBMCs. CDR3 nucleotides: TGTGCCAGCAGCTTACGACAGTTGCCAAACACTGAAGCTTTCTTT. Translating it yields CASSLRQLPNTEAFF.